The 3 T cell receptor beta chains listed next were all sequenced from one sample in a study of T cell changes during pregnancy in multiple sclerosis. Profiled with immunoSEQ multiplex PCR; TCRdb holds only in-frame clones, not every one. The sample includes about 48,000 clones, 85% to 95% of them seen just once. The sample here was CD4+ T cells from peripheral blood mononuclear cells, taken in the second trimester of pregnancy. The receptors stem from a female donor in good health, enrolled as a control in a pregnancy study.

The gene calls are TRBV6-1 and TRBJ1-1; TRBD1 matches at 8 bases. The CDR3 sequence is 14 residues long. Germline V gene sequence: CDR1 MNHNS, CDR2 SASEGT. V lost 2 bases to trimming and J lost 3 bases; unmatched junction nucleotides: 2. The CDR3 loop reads CASSEQGADTEAFF. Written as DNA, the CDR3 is TGTGCCAGCAGTGAACAGGGGGCGGACACTGAAGCTTTCTTT.

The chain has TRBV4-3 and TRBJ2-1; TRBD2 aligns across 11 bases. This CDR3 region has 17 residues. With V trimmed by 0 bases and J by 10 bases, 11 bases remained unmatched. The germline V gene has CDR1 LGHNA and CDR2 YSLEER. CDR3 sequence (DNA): TGCGCCAGCAGCCAAGATAAGACTAGCGGGACAGTGAGGGAGCAGTTCTTC. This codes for CASSQDKTSGTVREQFF.

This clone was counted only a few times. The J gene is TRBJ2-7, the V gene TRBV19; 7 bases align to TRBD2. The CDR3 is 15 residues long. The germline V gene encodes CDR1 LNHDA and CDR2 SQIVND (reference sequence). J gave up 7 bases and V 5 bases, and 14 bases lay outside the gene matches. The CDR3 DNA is TGTGCCAGTAGTCCGCCGGGGACGCCCGGGAGGGAGCAGTACTTC. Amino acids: CASSPPGTPGREQYF.